A selection of T cell receptor beta chains follows, all from one sample in a study of blood T cell repertoires in COVID-19. Clones were read by immunoSEQ multiplex PCR, and TCRdb kept only the in-frame ones, dropping some. The sample gives around 150,000 clones, approximately 92% of which show up once; roughly 4.5% is in the top ten. Sequenced material: peripheral blood. Source of these receptors: a woman aged 50 to 60 with acute or convalescent COVID-19. Each CDR3 is given with its conserved first and last residue. Fields, in order: V gene, D gene, J gene, clone size, CDR3 protein, CDR3 DNA. A D gene is named only where the DNA matches it firmly. A row's size may be missing; if present it is once, few, many or a size class.

TRBV24-1	.	TRBJ1-1	.	CATSESGYRAEAFF	TGTGCCACCAGTGAGTCCGGGTATCGCGCTGAAGCTTTCTTT
TRBV2	TRBD1	TRBJ2-7	.	CASMTGTGSYEQYF	TGTGCCAGCATGACCGGGACAGGCTCCTACGAGCAGTACTTC
TRBV6-5	.	TRBJ2-3	once	CASSYLGQSTDTQYF	TGTGCCAGCAGTTACCTTGGACAGAGCACAGATACGCAGTATTTT
TRBV10-3	TRBD1	TRBJ1-2	.	CAIRSDRVDSYGYTF	TGTGCCATCAGGTCGGACAGGGTTGATAGCTATGGCTACACCTTC
TRBV28	.	TRBJ1-5	.	CASSRYRFGNQPQHF	TGTGCCAGCAGCCGATACAGGTTTGGTAATCAGCCCCAGCATTTT
TRBV6-5	.	TRBJ1-2	.	CASSLDRQHSYGYTF	TGTGCCAGCAGCCTCGACCGACAGCACTCCTATGGCTACACCTTC
TRBV28	.	TRBJ2-5	.	CASMRSHQETQYF	TGTGCCAGCATGCGGTCCCACCAAGAGACCCAGTACTTC
TRBV11-3	TRBD1	TRBJ2-7	.	CASSSGTGESSYEQYF	TGTGCCAGCAGCTCCGGGACAGGGGAGAGCTCCTACGAGCAGTACTTC
TRBV10-2	.	TRBJ1-1	.	CASSEAPQDTEAFF	TGCGCCAGCAGTGAGGCCCCCCAGGACACTGAAGCTTTCTTT
TRBV7-8	.	TRBJ1-1	.	CASSLSLGGREAFF	TGTGCCAGCAGCCTCTCCCTCGGAGGCCGGGAAGCTTTCTTT
TRBV2	TRBD1	TRBJ1-5	.	CASKEIGQGMASQHF	TGTGCCAGCAAAGAAATTGGACAGGGGATGGCATCCCAGCATTTT
TRBV5-1	TRBD1	TRBJ1-5	.	CASECNTGGQGLYSNQPQHF	TGCGCCAGCGAATGTAACACGGGCGGACAGGGCCTTTATAGCAATCAGCCCCAGCATTTT
TRBV7-9	TRBD1	TRBJ1-2	.	CASSLALTPGGLDGYTF	TGTGCCAGCAGCTTAGCGTTAACCCCAGGGGGCTTGGATGGCTACACCTTC
TRBV7-3	TRBD1	TRBJ2-3	.	CASSFQGVGTDTQYF	TGTGCCAGCAGCTTCCAGGGGGTGGGCACAGATACGCAGTATTTT
TRBV2	.	TRBJ1-3	.	CASTGISGNTIYF	TGTGCCAGCACCGGGATCTCTGGAAACACCATATATTTT
TRBV9	.	TRBJ1-4	.	CASSRDRGGAEKLFF	TGTGCCAGCAGCCGAGACAGAGGAGGGGCTGAAAAACTGTTTTTT
TRBV14	TRBD1	TRBJ2-7	.	CASSQGTGLYEQYF	TGTGCCAGCAGTCAGGGGACAGGTCTCTACGAGCAGTACTTC
TRBV11-3	TRBD1	TRBJ1-1	.	CASSSTGRTEAFF	TGTGCCAGCAGCTCGACAGGGAGAACTGAAGCTTTCTTT
TRBV6-5	.	TRBJ2-3	.	CASSLRRGTDTQYF	TGTGCCAGCAGTTTGAGAAGGGGTACAGATACGCAGTATTTT
TRBV29-1	TRBD1	TRBJ1-1	.	CSSGDRTNTEAFF	TGCAGCTCTGGGGACAGAACGAACACTGAAGCTTTCTTT
TRBV28	.	TRBJ2-2	.	CASSPSQTGRNTGELFF	TGTGCCAGCAGTCCCTCTCAGACAGGCAGAAACACCGGGGAGCTGTTTTTT
TRBV3-1/TRBV3-2	TRBD1	TRBJ1-4	.	CASSHGTGKEKLFF	TGTGCCAGCAGCCATGGGACAGGGAAGGAAAAACTGTTTTTT
TRBV5-4	.	TRBJ2-7	.	CASSLDVGSGYEQYF	TGTGCCAGCAGCTTGGACGTGGGTAGCGGTTACGAGCAGTACTTC
TRBV29-1	.	TRBJ1-2	.	CSVEAGSNGYTF	TGCAGCGTTGAGGCGGGTAGTAACGGCTACACCTTC
TRBV6-5	TRBD1	TRBJ1-5	.	CASSYSGGNQPQHF	TGTGCCAGCAGTTATTCAGGGGGCAACCAGCCCCAGCATTTT
TRBV18	.	TRBJ1-1	.	CASSPPNGGNTEAFF	TGTGCCAGCTCACCACCCAACGGTGGGAACACTGAAGCTTTCTTT
TRBV6-2/TRBV6-3	.	TRBJ1-2	.	CASSDPAGGYTF	TGTGCCAGCAGTGACCCGGCGGGTGGCTACACCTTC
TRBV11-2	.	TRBJ2-5	.	CASSLGGGPIRETQYF	TGTGCCAGCAGCCTAGGGGGAGGGCCTATCAGAGAGACCCAGTACTTC
TRBV18	TRBD1	TRBJ2-1	.	CASSPGQGANNEQFF	TGTGCCAGCTCACCCGGACAGGGGGCGAACAATGAGCAGTTCTTC
TRBV3-1/TRBV3-2	.	TRBJ1-4	.	CASSQAVRNEKLFF	TGTGCCAGCAGCCAAGCGGTACGTAATGAAAAACTGTTTTTT
TRBV4-3	TRBD2	TRBJ2-1	.	CASSQDRASGEQFF	TGCGCCAGCAGCCAAGATAGGGCTAGCGGTGAGCAGTTCTTC
TRBV7-9	TRBD2	TRBJ2-7	.	CASSSGLAGDYEQYF	TGTGCCAGCAGCTCCGGACTAGCGGGGGACTACGAGCAGTACTTC
TRBV7-2	.	TRBJ1-5	.	CASSRGQRNQPQHF	TGTGCCAGCAGCCGTGGACAGCGCAATCAGCCCCAGCATTTT
TRBV19	.	TRBJ1-6	.	CASSSPSRRRDSPLHF	TGTGCCAGTAGTAGCCCCTCGCGCAGGCGAGATTCACCCCTCCACTTT
TRBV11-2	.	TRBJ2-7	.	CASSYSGTSYYEQYF	TGTGCCAGCAGCTATTCCGGGACTTCATACTACGAGCAGTACTTC
TRBV10-1	TRBD1	TRBJ2-7	.	CASSELGTGTGQYF	TGCGCCAGCAGTGAGTTAGGGACAGGGACGGGGCAGTACTTC
TRBV7-3	TRBD1	TRBJ2-1	.	CASGQGKDNEQFF	TGTGCCAGCGGACAGGGGAAGGACAATGAGCAGTTCTTC
TRBV5-1	.	TRBJ1-2	.	CASSLGTEVTF	TGCGCCAGCAGCTTGGGGACAGAAGTCACCTTC
TRBV6-2/TRBV6-3	TRBD2	TRBJ2-2	.	CASSWTSGLNTGELFF	TGTGCCAGCAGTTGGACTAGCGGGTTGAACACCGGGGAGCTGTTTTTT
TRBV27	.	TRBJ2-1	.	CASSPAAPFSYNEQFF	TGTGCCAGCAGTCCCGCGGCTCCGTTCTCCTACAATGAGCAGTTCTTC
TRBV7-9	.	TRBJ2-3	once	CAPGSGGEDTQYF	TGTGCCCCAGGGTCCGGCGGGGAGGATACGCAGTATTTT
TRBV14	TRBD1	TRBJ2-5	.	CASSQVRGQGAQYF	TGTGCCAGCAGCCAAGTAAGGGGGCAAGGGGCCCAGTACTTC
TRBV29-1	.	TRBJ1-1	.	CSARAAGGTEAFF	TGCAGCGCCCGGGCAGCGGGCGGCACTGAAGCTTTCTTT
TRBV12-3/TRBV12-4	.	TRBJ2-1	.	CAITVYNEQFF	TGTGCCATCACAGTTTACAATGAGCAGTTCTTC
TRBV6-2/TRBV6-3	TRBD2	TRBJ2-7	.	CASSYPPEDGTRSYEQYF	TGTGCCAGCAGTTATCCCCCTGAAGACGGGACTAGATCCTACGAGCAGTACTTC
TRBV5-1	.	TRBJ1-2	.	CASSLEGYGYTF	TGCGCCAGCAGCTTGGAGGGGTATGGCTACACCTTC
TRBV5-5	.	TRBJ1-1	.	CASSLEAGMNTEAFF	TGTGCCAGCAGCTTGGAAGCAGGCATGAACACTGAAGCTTTCTTT
TRBV28	.	TRBJ1-2	.	CASESVGYGYTF	TGTGCCTCGGAGTCAGTCGGCTATGGCTACACCTTC
TRBV11-2	TRBD2	TRBJ2-5	.	CASSLGGFETQYF	TGTGCCAGCAGCCTGGGGGGGTTCGAGACCCAGTACTTC
TRBV4-1	TRBD1	TRBJ2-5	.	CASSLRQGAYRGEETQYF	TGCGCCAGCAGCCTCCGTCAGGGGGCCTATCGGGGAGAAGAGACCCAGTACTTC